The 5 T cell receptor beta chains below come from one sample, sequenced in a study of T cells in Graves' hyperthyroidism and ophthalmopathy. RNA transcripts were the template for amplifying TCR beta CDR3 regions. HTBI primers were the set used in a first-round RT-PCR of the TCR CDR3. Using its own MiXCR run on the multiplex PCR reads, TCRdb lists one record per CDR3 protein. The top ten hold 8% to 8.5% of the sample, which has just over 550,000 distinct CDR3 sequences, about 43% seen once. Source material: peripheral blood or thyroid tissue (not recorded which). The receptors derive from a woman aged 18-29 years with Graves' hyperthyroidism.

The genes are TRBV29-1 and TRBJ1-2, with a possible D match to TRBD1 (6 bases). V was clipped by 1 base and J by 3 bases, with 12 bases between them. The CDR3 is 14 residues long. CDR1 is SQVTM, CDR2 ANQGSEA, per germline. CDR3 sequence: CSVEGTASHYGYTF. The DNA of the CDR3 is TGCAGCGTTGAAGGGACAGCTTCTCACTATGGCTACACCTTC.

V gene TRBV6-1 combines with J gene TRBJ1-5, with a possible D match to TRBD1 (5 bases). V was shortened by 5 bases and J by 3 bases, with 17 bases between the two germline ends. In germline, CDR1 is MNHNS, CDR2 SASEGT. The CDR3 is 16 amino acids. The CDR3 nucleotides read TGTGCCAGCAGTTACTCGGGGCACGGCCTCAATCAGCCCCAGCATTTT. It translates to CASSYSGHGLNQPQHF.

V and J are TRBV10-3 and TRBJ2-7; 7 positions agree with TRBD1. CDR1 is ENHRY, CDR2 SYGVKD, per germline. CDR3 length: 14 residues. Trimming removed 10 bases from V and 2 bases from J; junction bases left unmatched: 11. The CDR3 DNA reads as TGTGCCAGCAGGAAGACAGGGCCGGCCTACGAGCAGTACTTC. Residues: CASRKTGPAYEQYF.

This chain joins TRBV5-8 and TRBJ1-3, with a weak D call TRBD1 (5 bases). Per the germline V gene, CDR1 is SGHTS and CDR2 is YDEGEE. Trimming removed 4 bases at V and 4 bases at J, with 15 bases between. This CDR3 contains 15 residues. For the CDR3, the DNA is TGTGCCAGCAGCCCGGGGCAGCCGGCAGGAAACACCATATATTTT. As protein: CASSPGQPAGNTIYF.

This clonotype came up a few times. This sequence joins TRBV20-1 and TRBJ1-5, with TRBD1 matching 10 bases. Unmatched junction bases numbered 6, after V lost 5 bases and J lost 5 bases. This CDR3 region has 14 residues. Germline CDR1 is DFQATT and CDR2 is SNEGSKA (reference sequence). The CDR3 sequence is CSALGTGADQPQHF. CDR3 bases: TGCAGTGCTCTGGGGACAGGGGCAGATCAGCCCCAGCATTTT.